The next 25 T cell receptor beta chains were all read from a single sample in a study of metastatic and nonmetastatic thyroid tumors (dated by TCRdb to about 2020). Before undergoing thyroid surgery, none of the patients had been given any kind of treatment. The library was produced with PCR. TCRdb shows the sequencer as Illumina HiSeq 4000. Through fastp at Q25 and MiXCR, TCRdb rebuilt clones from the public reads, retaining in-frame beta chains. This sample comprises about 43,000 clones, 9.5% to 12% of them detected only once. Around 25% of the sample rests with the top ten. The sample was blood. These receptors originate from a female donor with papillary thyroid cancer or a benign thyroid nodule (not recorded which). Some clones in this sample may be carry-over from other donors' samples.

This clone was picked up many times. The gene calls are TRBV9 and TRBJ1-2; no definite D call. CDR3 length: 14 amino acids. Germline CDR1 SGDLS, CDR2 YYNGEE. V was pared by 3 bases and J by 1 base, with 10 bases between. This CDR3 reads CASSADVGNYGYTF. The DNA of the CDR3 is TGTGCCAGCAGCGCCGACGTGGGTAACTATGGCTACACCTTC.

Ten or more counts support this clone. The chain combines TRBV19 with TRBJ1-2, with D maybe TRBD1 (5 bases). CDR3 length: 15 amino acids. Germline lookup yields CDR1 LNHDA and CDR2 SQIVND (reference sequence). The V end was cut by 5 bases, the J end by 8 bases, with 21 bases between. CDR3 amino acids: CASSPRDGGSSGYTF. Here the CDR3 DNA reads TGTGCCAGTAGTCCACGAGACGGGGGAAGCAGCGGCTACACCTTC.

This clone appeared many times. J is TRBJ1-3 and V is TRBV30; D might be TRBD1 (6 bases). The germline V and J ends were trimmed by 4 bases and 3 bases, with 10 bases remaining between them. The germline CDR1 and CDR2 sequences are GTSNPN and SVGIG (reference sequence). The CDR3 spans 13 residues. This CDR3 reads CAWTGDGGNTIYF. The CDR3 nucleotides read TGTGCCTGGACAGGGGACGGTGGAAACACCATATATTTT.

In this sample, this clone turned up many times. The V gene is TRBV7-9, the J gene TRBJ2-7, with D hard to call. V dropped 5 bases and J dropped 3 bases, with 14 bases sitting between them. This CDR3 region has 14 residues. The germline V gene encodes CDR1 SEHNR and CDR2 FQNEAQ (reference sequence). This chain's CDR3 is CASSGTVESYEQYF. CDR3 bases: TGTGCCAGCAGCGGTACAGTGGAAAGCTACGAGCAGTACTTC.

Many counts were recorded for this clone. The V and J genes are TRBV4-1 and TRBJ1-6; D might be TRBD1 (5 bases). Germline V gene lookup returns CDR1 MGHRA and CDR2 YSYEKL. V shed 0 bases and J shed 2 bases, with 14 bases lying between them. This CDR3 region has 18 residues. Written as DNA, the CDR3 is TGCGCCAGCAGCCAAGATCCCACAGGCTCAGCCTATAATTCACCCCTCCACTTT. It yields the protein CASSQDPTGSAYNSPLHF.

This clone has at least ten counts. CDR3 sequence: CASRSKYEQYF. The DNA for the CDR3 is TGTGCCAGCAGATCTAAATACGAGCAGTACTTC. V usage is TRBV6-1 and J usage is TRBJ2-7; D is unclear. CDR1 is MNHNS, CDR2 SASEGT, per germline. V lost 6 bases to trimming and J lost 4 bases, with 7 bases between them. CDR3 length: 11 amino acids.

Of note for this clone: At one end the junction does not follow the germline gene, possibly because of a read error. The V and J genes are TRBV28 and TRBJ2-7; the match to TRBD1 covers 7 bases. Per germline, CDR1 MDHEN and CDR2 SYDVKM. This CDR3 has 12 residues. DNA of the CDR3: TGTGTCAGCACCGACAGGGCCCACGAGCAGTACTTC. It encodes CVSTDRAHEQYF.

In this sample, this clone turned up many times. This chain uses TRBV7-9 with TRBJ2-3; the D is unclear. Germline V gene sequence: CDR1 SEHNR, CDR2 FQNEAQ (reference sequence). Between the trimmed V and J ends, which lost 7 bases and 4 bases, there was a span of 12 bases. The CDR3 spans 13 residues. Here the CDR3 DNA reads TGTGCCAGCATCCCAAGGTTGGCAGATACGCAGTATTTT. Its protein product is CASIPRLADTQYF.

This clone was found many times. The chain links TRBV20-1 to TRBJ1-3; D perhaps matches TRBD1 (5 bases). Germline V gene sequence: CDR1 DFQATT, CDR2 SNEGSKA (reference sequence). The V gene lost 1 base and the J gene lost 2 bases, with 15 bases spanning the gap. The CDR3 has 16 amino acids. The CDR3 spells CSARARRRAAGNTIYF. The CDR3 region has the DNA TGCAGTGCTAGAGCTCGGCGCAGGGCGGCTGGAAACACCATATATTTT.

This clone has a count of ten or more. This could be a read error, since a much larger clone is one nucleotide away. The same CDR3 also results from other DNA sequences found in this sample. This chain connects TRBV3-1 to TRBJ2-5; the D is unclear. The CDR3 consists of 12 residues. V was shortened by 6 bases and J by 7 bases, with 12 bases between the two germline ends. Germline V gives CDR1 LGHDT, CDR2 YNNKEL (reference sequence). The CDR3 nucleotides read TGTGCCAGCAGTCATGCCGTAGGGACCCAGTACTTC. Its protein product is CASSHAVGTQYF.

This clone came up many times. The rearrangement joins TRBV7-6 to TRBJ2-1; D not resolved. Per germline, CDR1 SGHVS and CDR2 FNYEAQ. The V gene lost 2 bases and the J gene lost 3 bases, with 5 bases spanning the gap. This CDR3 is 13 amino acids long. CDR3 region: CASSLRGYNEQFF. CDR3 sequence (DNA): TGTGCCAGCAGCTTACGTGGCTACAATGAGCAGTTCTTC.

This clone was counted at least ten times. V gene TRBV6-6 combines with J gene TRBJ1-4, with unresolved D. V lost 2 bases and J lost 7, with 20 bases in between. The CDR3 runs to 17 residues. Germline values: CDR1 MNHNY, CDR2 SVGAGI (reference sequence). CDR3 DNA: TGTGCCAGCAGTTACGGCAGGAATGGGCCCTCGGGTGAAAAACTGTTTTTT. Its translation: CASSYGRNGPSGEKLFF.

This clone occurred many times. The chain couples TRBV7-6 to TRBJ2-7; D uncertain. Trimming took off 5 bases at V and 3 bases at J, with 17 bases between the two ends. This CDR3 is 15 amino acids long. The germline CDR1 and CDR2 sequences are SGHVS and FNYEAQ. The CDR3 sequence is CASSPTASVIYEQYF. CDR3 nucleotides: TGTGCCAGCAGCCCAACTGCAAGCGTAATCTACGAGCAGTACTTC.

This clone came up many times. The chain recombines TRBV19 with TRBJ2-7; D tentatively fits TRBD1 or TRBD2 (6 bases each). Germline assignment: CDR1 LNHDA and CDR2 SQIVND (reference sequence). The V end was cut by 6 bases, the J end by 1 base, with 16 bases between. The CDR3 spans 15 residues. As DNA, the CDR3 is TGTGCCAGTAGGGGGGGCACTGGGGCATCCTACGAGCAGTACTTC. It codes for CASRGGTGASYEQYF.

This clone was detected many times. Other nucleotide sequences from this sample produce the same CDR3. This chain links TRBV12-3 or TRBV12-4 with TRBJ2-1, with 13 bases that match TRBD2. With V trimmed by 7 bases and J by 0 bases, 18 bases remained unmatched. This CDR3 has 21 amino acids. DNA of the CDR3: TGTGCCAGCACTATAAGGAGGTTACTAGCGGGAGGGATAAGCTCCTACAATGAGCAGTTCTTC. Encoded protein: CASTIRRLLAGGISSYNEQFF.

This clone came up many times. The chain has TRBV10-1 and TRBJ2-3; 10 nucleotides agree with TRBD2. This CDR3 is built from 15 residues. Trimming cost V 6 bases and J 3 bases; bases outside gene matches: 6. CDR1 is WNHNN and CDR2 is SYGVQD in the germline V gene (reference sequence). CDR3 sequence: CASRASSGRTDTQYF. CDR3 nucleotide sequence: TGCGCCAGCAGGGCTTCTAGCGGGAGAACAGATACGCAGTATTTT.

This clone came up many times. The rearrangement links TRBV6-1 to TRBJ1-5; D ambiguous. Germline values: CDR1 MNHNS, CDR2 SASEGT. The CDR3 runs to 12 residues. Trimming stripped 0 bases from V and 9 bases from J, with 6 bases between. The chain's CDR3 is CASSEARWPQHF. The CDR3 DNA reads TGTGCCAGCAGTGAAGCGCGGTGGCCCCAGCATTTT.

This clone turned up a few times. This chain connects TRBV30 to TRBJ1-1, with 8 bases identical to TRBD1. Germline V gene sequence: CDR1 GTSNPN, CDR2 SVGIG (reference sequence). The CDR3 contains 11 residues. V was clipped by 0 bases and J by 11 bases; unmatched bases: 2. The CDR3, as DNA: TGTGCCTGGAGTGTACAGGGGGGGGCTTTCTTT. It is translated as CAWSVQGGAFF.

This clone showed up many times. V gene TRBV9 combines with J gene TRBJ1-1; D is unclear. V was shortened by 3 bases and J by 4 bases, with 10 bases between the two germline ends. Germline CDR1 SGDLS, CDR2 YYNGEE. The CDR3 is 13 residues long. As DNA, the CDR3 is TGTGCCAGCAGCGGCCCCTTGTTCACTGAAGCTTTCTTT. Protein product: CASSGPLFTEAFF.

This chain connects TRBV5-1 to TRBJ1-2; D is possibly TRBD1 (6 bases). The CDR3 has 16 amino acids. The germline V gene encodes CDR1 SGHRS and CDR2 YFSETQ. The V end was cut by 1 base, the J end by 2 bases, with 15 bases between. The CDR3 nucleotides are TGCGCCAGCAGCTTGTTAGGAACAGGGACCAACTATGGCTACACCTTC. Translated, it gives CASSLLGTGTNYGYTF.

This clone was observed many times. CDR3 region: CATSPPWGNTEAFF. CDR3 DNA: TGTGCCACCAGCCCCCCCTGGGGGAACACTGAAGCTTTCTTT. J is TRBJ1-1 and V is TRBV15; D remains unclear. This CDR3 is 14 amino acids long. V lost 5 bases and J 1 base, leaving 11 bases between the germline ends. Germline V CDR1 and CDR2: LNHNV, YYDKDF (reference sequence). Together with reference TRBV15 and TRBJ1-1, the CDR3 gives the full variable domain: DAMVIQNPRYQVTQFGKPVTLSCSQTLNHNVMYWYQQKSSQAPKLLFHYYDKDFNNEADTPDNFQSRRPNTSFCFLDIRSPGLGDTAMYLCATSPPWGNTEAFFGQGTRLTVV.

Comments on this clone: Possible read error: a much larger clone is one base away. Other nucleotide sequences in the sample specify the same CDR3. The gene calls are TRBV19 and TRBJ2-7; D is unclear. The CDR3 extends over 15 amino acids. Germline V gene data show CDR1 as LNHDA and CDR2 as SQIVND (reference sequence). CDR3 sequence reads: CASSIVPRSRYEQYF. The CDR3 DNA sequence: TGCGCCAGTAGTATAGTCCCCAGATCCCGCTACGAGCAGTACTTC. The whole variable domain, filled in from reference TRBV19 and TRBJ2-7, reads DGGITQSPKYLFRKEGQNVTLSCEQNLNHDAMYWYRQDPGQGLRLIYYSQIVNDFQKGDIAEGYSVSREKKESFPLTVTSAQKNPTAFYLCASSIVPRSRYEQYFGPGTRLTVT.

Many counts were recorded for this clone. The rearrangement links TRBV20-1 to TRBJ2-7, with 7 bases that match TRBD1. Germline V gene lookup returns CDR1 DFQATT and CDR2 SNEGSKA (reference sequence). V shed 1 base, J shed 2 bases, and the junction held 5 bases outside the gene matches. The CDR3 has 14 residues. This chain's CDR3 is CSARARDSPYEQYF. In DNA form, the CDR3 reads TGCAGTGCTAGAGCCCGGGACAGCCCCTACGAGCAGTACTTC.

This clone has more than one count but fewer than ten. One end of the junction is discordant with germline, which a read error may explain. The V and J genes are TRBV24-1 and TRBJ2-7; a possible D gene is TRBD1 (6 bases). This CDR3 comprises 14 residues. Per the germline V gene, CDR1 is KGHDR and CDR2 is SFDVKD. DNA of the CDR3: TGTGCCACCATTGATCGCCTTACAGGGTCCGAGCAGTACTTC. It is translated as CATIDRLTGSEQYF.

This clone was picked up many times. The V and J genes are TRBV10-3 and TRBJ1-2, with 7 bases aligning to TRBD1. This CDR3 contains 15 residues. The germline CDR1 and CDR2 sequences are ENHRY and SYGVKD. The V gene end was trimmed by 0 bases and the J gene end by 4 bases; junction bases not matched to a gene: 5. The CDR3 region is CAISESTGALYGYTF. The CDR3 DNA is TGTGCCATCAGTGAGTCTACAGGGGCACTCTATGGCTACACCTTC.